This entry lists 19 T cell receptor beta chains sequenced from one sample in a study of T-cell reconstitution after alpha-beta-depleted transplantation in children. Construction of the TCRbeta library involved unique molecular identifiers. TCRdb re-called the PCR reads through MiXCR, storing one row per CDR3 protein. Among 250,000 to 400,000 distinct CDR3 sequences listed, around 20% were seen once. The starting material was PBMCs, mostly from graft donor cells, obtained 180 days after TCRalphabeta/CD19-depleted stem cell transplant. The receptors stem from a male patient under 18 who had a stem cell transplant for acute lymphoblastic leukemia, so the T cells may come from the graft donor.

This chain uses TRBV29-1 with TRBJ1-1, with D possibly matching TRBD1 (6 bases). Trimming cost V 7 bases and J 4 bases, with 16 bases left between them. This CDR3 has 13 amino acids. Germline loops: CDR1 SQVTM, CDR2 ANQGSEA. CDR3 in amino acids: CSGMGHPGTEAFF. The CDR3 DNA sequence: TGCAGCGGAATGGGACATCCGGGCACTGAAGCTTTCTTT.

This clonotype was seen a handful of times. The chain is built from TRBV5-1 and TRBJ1-1; 9 nucleotides agree with TRBD1. Per germline, CDR1 SGHRS and CDR2 YFSETQ. CDR3 length: 12 residues. Trimming removed 4 bases from V and 11 bases from J; junction bases left unmatched: 6. In nucleotides, the CDR3 is TGCGCCAGCAGCCCGGGGACAGGGACGGCTTTCTTT. Translating gives CASSPGTGTAFF.

V usage is TRBV5-1 and J usage is TRBJ1-3, with TRBD1 identical over 8 bases. The germline gives CDR1 SGHRS, CDR2 YFSETQ. This CDR3 comprises 15 residues. V was clipped by 0 bases and J by 4 bases; unmatched bases: 3. CDR3 sequence: CASSLDGQGGNTIYF. Written as DNA, the CDR3 is TGCGCCAGCAGCTTGGATGGACAGGGAGGAAACACCATATATTTT.

The chain joins TRBV20-1 to TRBJ2-7; 10 bases line up with TRBD2. From germline, CDR1 is DFQATT and CDR2 SNEGSKA (reference sequence). The trim removed 3 bases at V and 6 bases at J, leaving 11 bases unmatched. CDR3 length: 15 amino acids. CDR3 bases: TGCAGTGCTAGTCGCCCCCTAGCGGGAGTGGTCGAGCAGTACTTC. This encodes CSASRPLAGVVEQYF.

This chain joins TRBV3-1 and TRBJ2-7; D may be TRBD2 (5 bases). Deletions cut 0 bases from V and 7 bases from J, with 13 bases between. Per the germline V gene, CDR1 is LGHDT and CDR2 is YNNKEL (reference sequence). The CDR3 is 14 amino acids. In DNA form, the CDR3 reads TGTGCCAGCAGCCAAGACCGGGCCTCGGGGGAGCAGTACTTC. The encoded protein is CASSQDRASGEQYF.

CDR3 bases: TGTGCCAGCAGCTATCTAGCGGGCGCGCCTAGGGCCCAGTACTTC. Amino acid sequence: CASSYLAGAPRAQYF. The chain links TRBV7-2 to TRBJ2-5; TRBD2 matches 8 bases. Looked up from germline, CDR1 is SGHTA and CDR2 is FQGNSA. J lost 9 bases, V lost 4 bases, and 13 bases had no gene match. The CDR3 runs 15 residues.

The genes are TRBV7-2 and TRBJ1-2; maybe TRBD1 (5 bases). Trimming removed 1 base at V and 5 bases at J, with 11 bases between. The CDR3 covers 14 residues. The V gene's germline CDR1 is SGHTA and CDR2 FQGNSA. The CDR3 coding sequence is TGTGCCAGCAGCTTAGGAGACAGTGATTATGGCTACACCTTC. Translated: CASSLGDSDYGYTF.

CDR3 sequence reads: CSARDVGAFGYTF. Here the CDR3 DNA reads TGCAGTGCTAGAGATGTGGGGGCGTTTGGCTACACCTTC. The chain employs TRBV20-1 and TRBJ1-2; the D gene is possibly TRBD1 (6 bases). Trimming pared 0 bases from V and 7 bases from J, leaving 12 bases between. CDR1 is DFQATT, CDR2 SNEGSKA, per germline (reference sequence). There are 13 residues in the CDR3.

This chain links TRBV5-6 with TRBJ2-3; D is possibly TRBD2 (5 bases). The CDR3 is 14 residues long. From germline, CDR1 is SGHDT and CDR2 YYEEEE. V lost 0 bases, J lost 6 bases, and 11 bases lay in between. The CDR3 bases are TGTGCCAGCAGCTTGGAGGCTAGCAGCGATACGCAGTATTTT. It translates to CASSLEASSDTQYF.

This clonotype occurred a few times. The rearrangement joins TRBV7-8 to TRBJ2-1, with D uncertain. The CDR3 sequence is 17 residues long. Trimming removed 0 bases at V and 4 bases at J, with 16 bases between. Germline CDR1 SGHVS, CDR2 FQNEAQ. In DNA form, the CDR3 reads TGTGCCAGCAGCTTAGCAAGTCCGGGTATCAGGTACAATGAGCAGTTCTTC. Translation gives CASSLASPGIRYNEQFF.

This rearrangement joins TRBV7-8 to TRBJ2-1; TRBD2 aligns across 9 bases. Germline V CDR1 and CDR2: SGHVS, FQNEAQ. J lost 3 bases, V lost 5 bases, and 11 bases had no gene match. This CDR3 comprises 17 residues. CDR3 loop: CASSPPPGTSFYNEQFF. The CDR3 DNA sequence: TGTGCCAGCAGCCCCCCGCCCGGGACTAGCTTCTACAATGAGCAGTTCTTC.

This clonotype was counted a few times. The chain carries TRBV5-1 and TRBJ2-1, with TRBD1 matching 8 bases. Germline-derived CDR1 and CDR2 are SGHRS and YFSETQ. The CDR3 sequence is 15 residues long. After removal of 4 bases from V and 8 bases from J, the junction contained 11 bases not matched to a gene. DNA for the CDR3: TGCGCCAGCAGCACCCCGAGACAGGGGTGGCATGAGCAGTTCTTC. It translates to CASSTPRQGWHEQFF.

There are many counts of this clonotype. V is TRBV15 and J is TRBJ2-7; D not certain. The V gene's germline CDR1 is LNHNV and CDR2 YYDKDF (reference sequence). The CDR3 covers 13 residues. The V and J ends lost 1 base and 7 bases respectively, with 11 bases between them. The CDR3, as DNA: TGTGCCACCAGCAGAGTAGTTTCTTATGAGCAGTACTTC. Its translation: CATSRVVSYEQYF.

The chain recombines TRBV7-6 with TRBJ2-3; tentatively, D is TRBD2 (6 bases). Germline assignment: CDR1 SGHVS and CDR2 FNYEAQ. V lost 4 bases, J lost 3 bases, and 17 bases lay in between. The CDR3 is 16 amino acids. The CDR3: CASSSQEGGVTDTQYF. The CDR3 DNA follows: TGTGCCAGCAGCTCGCAGGAGGGCGGGGTTACAGATACGCAGTATTTT.

The rearrangement joins TRBV29-1 to TRBJ2-5, with 8 positions matching TRBD1. V dropped 7 bases and J dropped 5; count of bases not matched to a gene: 6. The V gene's germline CDR1 is SQVTM and CDR2 ANQGSEA. This CDR3 has 12 amino acids. In nucleotides, the CDR3 is TGCAGCGCACGGACAGGGTGGGAGACCCAGTACTTC. It codes for CSARTGWETQYF. Filled out from reference TRBV29-1 and TRBJ2-5, the complete variable domain reads SAVISQKPSRDICQRGTSLTIQCQVDSQVTMMFWYRQQPGQSLTLIATANQGSEATYESGFVIDKFPISRPNLTFSTLTVSNMSPEDSSIYLCSARTGWETQYFGPGTRLLVL.

This clonotype was found a few times. This chain links TRBV7-9 with TRBJ2-7, with a possible D match to TRBD1 (6 bases). The CDR3 length is 12 residues. Germline-derived CDR1 and CDR2 are SEHNR and FQNEAQ (reference sequence). V lost 1 base to trimming and J lost 12 bases, with 13 bases between them. The DNA for the CDR3 is TGTGCCAGCAGCTTAGAGGGGGAAAATCTGTACTTC. Its translation: CASSLEGENLYF.

CDR3 amino acids: CSARDRGSQPQHF. The CDR3 DNA reads TGCAGTGCTAGAGATCGGGGTTCTCAGCCCCAGCATTTT. The chain employs TRBV20-1 and TRBJ1-5; D gene uncertain. Germline V gene lookup returns CDR1 DFQATT and CDR2 SNEGSKA (reference sequence). Trimming took off 0 bases at V and 6 bases at J, with 9 bases between the two ends. The CDR3 extends over 13 amino acids.

A few counts support this clonotype. The gene calls are TRBV20-1 and TRBJ2-1, with TRBD1 identical over 9 bases. This CDR3 is 12 amino acids long. CDR1 is DFQATT, CDR2 SNEGSKA, per germline (reference sequence). After removal of 8 bases from V and 8 bases from J, the junction contained 7 bases not matched to a gene. CDR3 protein: CSPERDRDEQFF. Here the CDR3 DNA reads TGCAGTCCCGAGCGGGACAGGGATGAGCAGTTCTTC.

This clonotype was seen only a few times. The chain uses TRBV4-1 and TRBJ2-3; 10 nucleotides match TRBD2. Trimming removed 3 bases from V and 2 bases from J; junction bases left unmatched: 5. The germline V gene has CDR1 MGHRA and CDR2 YSYEKL. This CDR3 contains 16 residues. This CDR3 reads CASSHFLAGDTDTQYF. The DNA of the CDR3 is TGCGCCAGCAGCCATTTTCTAGCGGGAGACACAGATACGCAGTATTTT.